The 20 T cell receptor beta chains below come from one sample, sequenced in a study of beta chain features in type 1 diabetes. Isolated RNA was reverse transcribed in full, so expressed TCRB transcripts were sequenced. Here immunoSEQ multiplex PCR was the method, and the copy in TCRdb shows in-frame clones only, minus some. The sample consists of 350,000 or so clones, about 20% of them appearing once. Sequences were obtained from naive CD4+ T cells from blood. All receptors derive from a woman between 18 and 30 years old in good health.

Details on this clone: This same CDR3 is encoded by further DNA sequences in the sample. The V and J genes are TRBV18 and TRBJ2-7; 7 bases match TRBD2. The length of the CDR3 is 13 residues. V lost 3 bases to trimming and J lost 3 bases; unmatched junction nucleotides: 2. The germline V gene has CDR1 KGHSH and CDR2 LQKENI. The CDR3 DNA reads as TGTGCCAGCTCACCCGCTAGCGGCTACGAGCAGTACTTC. Encoded protein: CASSPASGYEQYF.

The chain combines TRBV7-2 with TRBJ2-1; TRBD1 is a possible D gene (6 bases). This CDR3 spans 14 amino acids. The V end lost 5 bases, the J end lost 5 bases, and 13 bases lay between the germline ends. Germline values: CDR1 SGHTA, CDR2 FQGNSA. CDR3 in DNA: TGTGCCAGCAGCGCAGGGGTTACCGACAATGAGCAGTTCTTC. It translates to CASSAGVTDNEQFF.

The J gene is TRBJ1-5, the V gene TRBV2; maybe TRBD1 (6 bases). The length of the CDR3 is 13 residues. Germline V gene sequence: CDR1 SNHLY, CDR2 FYNNEI. Trimming removed 4 bases at V and 4 bases at J, with 8 bases between. DNA of the CDR3: TGTGCCAGCAGTGGGGGGCAGAATCAGCCCCAGCATTTT. Amino acids: CASSGGQNQPQHF.

This clone was picked up a small number of times. V usage is TRBV7-2 and J usage is TRBJ1-5, with D tentatively TRBD1 (5 bases). The length of the CDR3 is 13 residues. The germline gives CDR1 SGHTA, CDR2 FQGNSA. Trimming pared 1 base from V and 5 bases from J, leaving 6 bases between. DNA of the CDR3: TGTGCCAGCAGCTTAGAAGGGGATCAGCCCCAGCATTTT. It encodes CASSLEGDQPQHF.

A note on this clone: This sample includes further DNA sequences coding for the same CDR3. The chain joins TRBV5-1 to TRBJ2-5, with D unresolved. Looked up from germline, CDR1 is SGHRS and CDR2 is YFSETQ. V gave up 2 bases and J gave up 2 bases, with 4 bases separating them. This CDR3 has 12 residues. This chain's CDR3 is CASSLLQETQYF. In DNA, the CDR3 is TGCGCCAGCAGCTTACTACAAGAGACCCAGTACTTC.

V and J are TRBV7-9 and TRBJ2-3, with TRBD2 identical over 7 bases. Trimming took 3 bases from V and 0 from J; bases not matched to a gene: 6. The CDR3 has 16 amino acids. Germline lookup yields CDR1 SEHNR and CDR2 FQNEAQ (reference sequence). The CDR3 region has the DNA TGTGCCAGCAGCTTCCGTCTCGGGGGGAGCACAGATACGCAGTATTTT. Amino acids: CASSFRLGGSTDTQYF. Using reference TRBV7-9 and TRBJ2-3 for the parts outside the CDR3, the full variable domain is DTGVSQNPRHKITKRGQNVTFRCDPISEHNRLYWYRQTLGQGPEFLTYFQNEAQLEKSRLLSDRFSAERPKGSFSTLEIQRTEQGDSAMYLCASSFRLGGSTDTQYFGPGTRLTVL.

The genes are TRBV30 and TRBJ1-3; 8 positions agree with TRBD1. The CDR3 loop spans 16 amino acids. The germline V gene encodes CDR1 GTSNPN and CDR2 SVGIG (reference sequence). J was trimmed by 0 bases and V by 3 bases; bases with no gene match: 7. The CDR3 region has the DNA TGTGCCTGGAGGAAGGACAGGGTCGGCTCTGGAAACACCATATATTTT. Translating gives CAWRKDRVGSGNTIYF.

The V gene is TRBV4-1, the J gene TRBJ2-7, with 7 bases lining up with TRBD1. There are 17 residues in the CDR3. From germline, CDR1 is MGHRA and CDR2 YSYEKL. J was trimmed by 3 bases and V by 1 base; bases with no gene match: 12. CDR3 DNA sequence: TGCGCCAGCAGCCAAGTGGAAACAGGGGCGCGGGTCTACGAGCAGTACTTC. Translating it yields CASSQVETGARVYEQYF.

The chain has TRBV2 and TRBJ1-1; D is possibly TRBD1 (5 bases). CDR1 is SNHLY and CDR2 is FYNNEI in the germline V gene. This CDR3 contains 16 residues. Deletions cut 5 bases from V and 0 bases from J, with 16 bases between. The CDR3 here is CASSKDTLRLNTEAFF. In DNA form, the CDR3 reads TGTGCCAGCAGTAAGGACACCCTCCGGCTGAACACTGAAGCTTTCTTT.

The chain joins TRBV5-4 to TRBJ2-1, with 11 bases matching TRBD2. Germline V CDR1 and CDR2: SGHNT, YYREEE (reference sequence). This CDR3 has 16 residues. V shed 4 bases, J shed 4 bases, and the junction held 7 bases outside the gene matches. CDR3 sequence: CASSPGTSGSYNEQFF. The CDR3 DNA reads as TGTGCCAGCAGCCCAGGGACTAGCGGATCTTACAATGAGCAGTTCTTC.

This clone was seen a few times. The V and J genes are TRBV2 and TRBJ1-1, with 7 bases aligning to TRBD1. The CDR3 is 12 amino acids. Germline trimming cut 6 bases from V and 3 bases from J; bases unmatched to any gene: 1. The germline gives CDR1 SNHLY, CDR2 FYNNEI. The CDR3 protein is CASRGTDTEAFF. As DNA, the CDR3 is TGTGCCAGCAGGGGGACAGACACTGAAGCTTTCTTT.

This clone occurred a few times. The chain has TRBV5-6 and TRBJ1-1, with D possibly TRBD1 on 6 matching bases. This CDR3 spans 13 amino acids. Germline loops: CDR1 SGHDT, CDR2 YYEEEE. Deletions cut 1 base from V and 6 bases from J, with 10 bases between. CDR3 DNA: TGTGCCAGCAGCTTGAGTTGGGGGCCTGAAGCTTTCTTT. Translated: CASSLSWGPEAFF.

This chain joins TRBV6-1 and TRBJ2-3; a possible D gene is TRBD2 (5 bases). The CDR3 loop spans 14 amino acids. Germline V CDR1 and CDR2: MNHNS, SASEGT. V was clipped by 5 bases and J by 2 bases, with 11 bases between them. In DNA, the CDR3 is TGTGCCAGCAGTCGGAGGATACTCACAGATACGCAGTATTTT. Protein sequence: CASSRRILTDTQYF.

This clone was seen a few times. The chain employs TRBV11-2 and TRBJ2-7, with 8 bases fitting TRBD2. Looked up from germline, CDR1 is SGHAT and CDR2 is FQNNGV. The length of the CDR3 is 16 residues. J gave up 3 bases and V 4 bases, and 11 bases lay outside the gene matches. In DNA form, the CDR3 reads TGTGCCAGCAGCTCGAATAGGGGCCGGGGGGGCTACGAGCAGTACTTC. This translates into CASSSNRGRGGYEQYF.

The V and J genes are TRBV7-6 and TRBJ2-1; 11 nucleotides agree with TRBD2. The CDR3 runs 15 residues. Germline loops: CDR1 SGHVS, CDR2 FNYEAQ. Trimming took 4 bases from V and 2 from J; bases not matched to a gene: 1. CDR3 loop: CASSSTSGTYNEQFF. CDR3 sequence (DNA): TGTGCCAGCAGCTCGACTAGCGGGACCTACAATGAGCAGTTCTTC. Using reference TRBV7-6 and TRBJ2-1 for the parts outside the CDR3, the full variable domain is GAGVSQSPRYKVTKRGQDVALRCDPISGHVSLYWYRQALGQGPEFLTYFNYEAQQDKSGLPNDRFSAERPEGSISTLTIQRTEQRDSAMYRCASSSTSGTYNEQFFGPGTRLTVL.

This clone was seen only a few times. The chain links TRBV5-1 to TRBJ2-5, with 14 bases identical to TRBD2. CDR3 size: 17 residues. Germline lookup yields CDR1 SGHRS and CDR2 YFSETQ. V lost 3 bases, J lost 4 bases, and 8 bases stayed unmatched. For the CDR3, the DNA is TGCGCCAGCAGCTCCCTGACTAGCGGGGGGGCCGGAGAGACCCAGTACTTC. It translates to CASSSLTSGGAGETQYF.

This clone was found a few times. The chain has TRBV6-5 and TRBJ1-2; tentatively, D is TRBD1 (6 bases). The CDR3 loop spans 15 amino acids. Trimming left V 0 bases short and J 4 bases short, with 12 bases between. The germline V gene encodes CDR1 MNHEY and CDR2 SVGAGI. CDR3 DNA: TGTGCCAGCAGTTACTCGTATGGGGGCACCTATGGCTACACCTTC. Translation: CASSYSYGGTYGYTF.

This clone was detected a few times. This sequence joins TRBV29-1 and TRBJ2-3, with TRBD1 as a possible D gene (6 bases). Trimming took off 6 bases at V and 10 bases at J, with 14 bases between the two ends. Per germline, CDR1 SQVTM and CDR2 ANQGSEA. This CDR3 has 11 amino acids. In DNA form, the CDR3 reads TGCAGCGTCGGGACATCAATTTCGCAGTATTTT. It translates to CSVGTSISQYF.

V and J are TRBV5-1 and TRBJ1-1; D perhaps matches TRBD1 (5 bases). Germline CDR1 and CDR2: SGHRS and YFSETQ. The CDR3 is 10 amino acids. V was clipped by 7 bases and J by 12 bases, with 13 bases between them. CDR3 sequence (DNA): TGCGCCAGCGGGGGGACGGTGACTTTCTTT. It encodes CASGGTVTFF.

This clone was seen only a few times. The V and J genes are TRBV5-4 and TRBJ2-5; 8 bases are shared with TRBD2. CDR3 size: 15 residues. V lost 2 bases to trimming and J lost 1 base; unmatched junction nucleotides: 4. The germline V gene has CDR1 SGHNT and CDR2 YYREEE (reference sequence). CDR3 amino acids: CASSFTSGTQETQYF. The CDR3 nucleotides read TGTGCCAGCAGCTTCACTAGCGGAACCCAAGAGACCCAGTACTTC.